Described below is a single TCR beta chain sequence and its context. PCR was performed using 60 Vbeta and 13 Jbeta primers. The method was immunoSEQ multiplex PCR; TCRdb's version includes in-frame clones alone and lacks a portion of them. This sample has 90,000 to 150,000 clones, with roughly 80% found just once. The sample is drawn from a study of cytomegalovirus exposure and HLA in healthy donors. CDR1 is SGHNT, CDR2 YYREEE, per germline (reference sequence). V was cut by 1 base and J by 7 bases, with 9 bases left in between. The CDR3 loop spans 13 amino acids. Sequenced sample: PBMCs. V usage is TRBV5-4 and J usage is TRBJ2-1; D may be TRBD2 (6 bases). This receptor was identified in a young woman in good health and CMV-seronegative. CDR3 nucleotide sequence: TGTGCCAGCAGCTTGTTTGGGAGGAATGAGCAGTTCTTC. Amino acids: CASSLFGRNEQFF.